A few counts support the clone carrying this T cell receptor (beta chain). Its antigen is unidentified. The sample comes from a study of T cell responses to AZD1222 COVID-19 vaccine. Study-wide findings and caveats: Mostly white British, mostly female donors; authors suggested clonal diversity may be underestimated.

The CDR3 totals 14 residues. The V end was cut by 2 bases, the J end by 2 bases, with 10 bases between. The V gene's germline CDR1 is KGHSH and CDR2 LQKENI. This table comes from immunoSEQ multiplex PCR, and its TCRdb copy is limited to in-frame clones, with some not included. The data contain around 170,000 clones, approximately 91% of them singletons. The chain carries TRBV18 and TRBJ2-7; D possibly corresponds to TRBD2 (6 bases). The material sequenced was peripheral blood, taken on day 0 of AZD1222 vaccination. The sequence was obtained from an adult in good health. The CDR3: CASSPMGGPYEQYF. The CDR3 DNA follows: TGTGCCAGCTCACCAATGGGGGGACCCTACGAGCAGTACTTC.